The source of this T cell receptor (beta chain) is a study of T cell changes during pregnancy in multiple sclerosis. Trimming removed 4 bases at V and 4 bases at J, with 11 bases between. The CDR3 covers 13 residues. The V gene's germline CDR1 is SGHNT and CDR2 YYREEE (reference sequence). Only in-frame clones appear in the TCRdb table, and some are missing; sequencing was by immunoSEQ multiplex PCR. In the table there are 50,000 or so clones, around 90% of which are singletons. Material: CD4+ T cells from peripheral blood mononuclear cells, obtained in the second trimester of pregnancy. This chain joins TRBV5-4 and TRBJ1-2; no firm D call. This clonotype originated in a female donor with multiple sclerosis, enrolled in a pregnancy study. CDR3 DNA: TGTGCCAGCAGCCCGACAAGTGGCTATGGCTACACCTTC. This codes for CASSPTSGYGYTF.